These 22 T cell receptor beta chains were all obtained from the same sample, sequenced in a study of cytomegalovirus exposure and HLA in healthy donors. With 60 Vbeta and 13 Jbeta primers, the PCR was carried out. The method was immunoSEQ multiplex PCR; TCRdb's version includes in-frame clones alone and lacks a portion of them. The data show approximately 160,000 clones, with around 67% seen just once and 4.5% held by the top ten. Sequenced material: PBMCs. Receptor source: a woman between 18 and 30 years old in good health and CMV-seropositive.

This sequence joins TRBV27 and TRBJ2-5; a weak D match, TRBD2 (6 bases). The V end lost 10 bases, the J end lost 0 bases, and 15 bases lay between the germline ends. Germline-derived CDR1 and CDR2 are MNHEY and SMNVEV (reference sequence). The CDR3 runs 14 residues. The CDR3 sequence: CATRPGLYQETQYF. For the CDR3, the DNA is TGTGCCACCCGCCCGGGACTGTACCAAGAGACCCAGTACTTC.

The chain carries TRBV25-1 and TRBJ2-3; 7 bases fit TRBD1. Trimming removed 3 bases from V and 7 bases from J; junction bases left unmatched: 7. The CDR3 has 14 residues. Germline CDR1 MGHDK, CDR2 SYGVNS. CDR3 DNA sequence: TGTGCCAGCAGTGACCGACAGGGATCGAATACGCAGTATTTT. It is translated as CASSDRQGSNTQYF.

V and J are TRBV6-1 and TRBJ1-2; D uncertain. The CDR3 covers 12 residues. Germline assignment: CDR1 MNHNS and CDR2 SASEGT. The V end was cut by 3 bases, the J end by 3 bases, with 5 bases between. The CDR3 nucleotides are TGTGCCAGCAGTGACAGGTACTATGGCTACACCTTC. This codes for CASSDRYYGYTF.

This clone came up a few times. The rearrangement links TRBV2 to TRBJ1-2; D is ambiguous. The CDR3 runs 12 residues. The V gene lost 6 bases and the J gene lost 3 bases, with 8 bases spanning the gap. Germline CDR1 and CDR2: SNHLY and FYNNEI. CDR3 DNA sequence: TGTGCCAGCAGGAAAGAGGACTATGGCTACACCTTC. Its protein is CASRKEDYGYTF.

This rearrangement joins TRBV5-5 to TRBJ1-5, with 8 nucleotides matching TRBD1. The CDR3 is 16 amino acids. CDR1 and CDR2 (germline): SGHKS, YYEKEE (reference sequence). Trimming cost V 0 bases and J 3 bases; bases outside gene matches: 5. Here the CDR3 reads CASSLGWTGINQPQHF. The CDR3, as DNA: TGTGCCAGCAGCTTGGGTTGGACAGGGATCAATCAGCCCCAGCATTTT.

V and J are TRBV30 and TRBJ2-3; 7 positions agree with TRBD1. The J segment lost 5 bases and the V segment lost 0 bases, leaving 8 bases of the junction unmatched. In germline, CDR1 is GTSNPN, CDR2 SVGIG (reference sequence). The CDR3 has 15 residues. The CDR3 DNA is TGTGCCTGGAGTGTACAGGGGAAATTGGGAGATACGCAGTATTTT. The encoded protein is CAWSVQGKLGDTQYF.

This clone was detected once. The chain is built from TRBV6-1 and TRBJ1-2; no clear D. Trimming removed 7 bases from V and 4 bases from J, with 16 bases in between. CDR3 length: 14 amino acids. Germline V CDR1 and CDR2: MNHNS, SASEGT. Here the CDR3 reads CASTRTASSYGYTF. In DNA, the CDR3 is TGTGCCAGCACCCGGACTGCCTCCTCCTATGGCTACACCTTC.

The gene calls are TRBV28 and TRBJ2-1, with 8 bases matching TRBD2. The CDR3 is 12 residues long. Germline-derived CDR1 and CDR2 are MDHEN and SYDVKM. V shed 8 bases and J 7 bases; nucleotides not matched to a gene: 4. The CDR3 region is CASCGTRNEQFF. The DNA for the CDR3 is TGTGCCAGCTGTGGGACTAGGAATGAGCAGTTCTTC.

The chain couples TRBV7-2 to TRBJ2-5; weak D call: TRBD2 (5 bases). Germline V gives CDR1 SGHTA, CDR2 FQGNSA. The V gene lost 8 bases and the J gene lost 0 bases, with 10 bases spanning the gap. CDR3 length: 13 amino acids. The CDR3 region has the DNA TGTGCCAGCTCGGGCGGGTACCAAGAGACCCAGTACTTC. Protein sequence: CASSGGYQETQYF. The variable domain in full, with the rest retrieved from reference TRBV7-2 and TRBJ2-5, is GAGVSQSPSNKVTEKGKDVELRCDPISGHTALYWYRQSLGQGLEFLIYFQGNSAPDKSGLPSDRFSAERTGGSVSTLTIQRTQQEDSAVYLCASSGGYQETQYFGPGTRLLVL.

This clone was seen more than once but under ten times. The gene calls are TRBV5-4 and TRBJ2-1; TRBD2 matches at 9 bases. CDR3 length: 16 residues. Germline trimming cut 0 bases from V and 9 bases from J; bases unmatched to any gene: 10. CDR1 SGHNT and CDR2 YYREEE come from the germline V gene (reference sequence). The CDR3 DNA is TGTGCCAGCAGCTTGGTGGCAGGGCGGCGGGGGGGTGAGCAGTTCTTC. Protein sequence: CASSLVAGRRGGEQFF.

This chain links TRBV5-1 with TRBJ2-1; TRBD1 agrees at 12 bases. This CDR3 region has 19 residues. Germline trimming cut 5 bases from V and 7 bases from J; bases unmatched to any gene: 19. Germline CDR1 SGHRS, CDR2 YFSETQ. CDR3 amino acids: CASRRRGTGGAEVLNEQFF. CDR3 nucleotides: TGCGCCAGCAGACGACGCGGGACAGGGGGCGCAGAGGTGTTGAATGAGCAGTTCTTC.

This clone was seen a handful of times. The rearrangement uses TRBV25-1 and TRBJ2-7, with 7 bases matching TRBD1. Losses at the gene ends were 6 bases for V and 3 bases for J; bases not matched to a gene: 14. Germline CDR1 MGHDK, CDR2 SYGVNS. The CDR3 has 16 residues. The CDR3 here is CASSRKGQRRHYEQYF. CDR3 nucleotide sequence: TGTGCCAGCAGCCGAAAGGGACAGCGTAGACACTACGAGCAGTACTTC.

The V call is TRBV29-1, the J call TRBJ2-1; 8 bases map to TRBD1. Germline values: CDR1 SQVTM, CDR2 ANQGSEA. The CDR3 is 15 residues long. V lost 2 bases to trimming and J lost 6 bases; unmatched junction nucleotides: 9. CDR3 coding DNA: TGCAGCGTTGAAAGGGCCAGGGGGCGTAGCAATGAGCAGTTCTTC. The encoded protein is CSVERARGRSNEQFF.

This rearrangement joins TRBV5-1 to TRBJ1-2; D is ambiguous. V dropped 3 bases and J dropped 0 bases, with 6 bases sitting between them. This CDR3 spans 13 amino acids. Germline V lookup: CDR1 SGHRS, CDR2 YFSETQ. The CDR3 sequence is CASSSRANYGYTF. The CDR3 bases are TGCGCCAGCAGCTCGCGAGCTAACTATGGCTACACCTTC.

The sample holds a few counts of this clone. J is TRBJ2-1 and V is TRBV27; possible D gene TRBD1, 6 bases. The ends were cut back, 6 bases at V and 2 bases at J, with 14 bases in the middle. CDR3 length equals 15 residues. Per the germline V gene, CDR1 is MNHEY and CDR2 is SMNVEV (reference sequence). CDR3 coding DNA: TGTGCCAGCAGCGCCCAACAGGGCCCCTACAATGAGCAGTTCTTC. Residues: CASSAQQGPYNEQFF.

The chain carries TRBV12-5 and TRBJ2-2; tentatively, D is TRBD2 (6 bases). The V and J ends lost 7 bases and 0 bases respectively, with 12 bases between them. Germline CDR1 is LGHNT and CDR2 is FRNRAP. The CDR3 loop spans 15 amino acids. CDR3 residues: CASASGLTNTGELFF. Here the CDR3 DNA reads TGTGCTAGTGCTTCGGGACTTACGAACACCGGGGAGCTGTTTTTT.

The rearrangement joins TRBV27 to TRBJ1-5; D is undetermined. Trimming took off 4 bases at V and 3 bases at J, with 4 bases between the two ends. The germline CDR1 and CDR2 sequences are MNHEY and SMNVEV (reference sequence). The CDR3 loop spans 12 amino acids. The DNA for the CDR3 is TGTGCCAGCAGTTCCCACAATCAGCCCCAGCATTTT. As protein: CASSSHNQPQHF.

The chain uses TRBV5-8 and TRBJ2-3; D is possibly TRBD2 (7 bases). Trimming removed 0 bases from V and 0 bases from J, with 20 bases in between. Germline V gene data show CDR1 as SGHTS and CDR2 as YDEGEE. CDR3 size: 19 residues. The CDR3 coding sequence is TGTGCCAGCAGCTTGGGATCTAGCGCCGGGGGGCCTAGCACAGATACGCAGTATTTT. Translated, it gives CASSLGSSAGGPSTDTQYF.

A few counts support this clone. One end of the junction varies from germline; a read error may be responsible. CDR3: CASTRDSLGYGYTF. In DNA, the CDR3 is TGTGCTAGCACCCGGGACAGCCTTGGCTATGGCTACACCTTC. The chain is built from TRBV2 and TRBJ1-2; 7 nucleotides align to TRBD1. Germline V gene lookup returns CDR1 SNHLY and CDR2 FYNNEI. The CDR3 is made up of 14 amino acids. The full variable domain, completed using reference TRBV2 and TRBJ1-2, is EPEVTQTPSHQVTQMGQEVILRCVPISNHLYFYWYRQILGQKVEFLVSFYNNEISEKSEIFDDQFSVERPDGSNFTLKIRSTKLEDSAMYFCASTRDSLGYGYTFGSGTRLTVV.

This clone has a handful of counts. The germline gene is not matched at one end of the junction; a read error may be the cause. The chain combines TRBV6-1 with TRBJ2-2, with 10 bases aligning to TRBD1. Germline loops: CDR1 MNHNS, CDR2 SASEGT. The CDR3 loop spans 14 amino acids. For the CDR3, the DNA is TGTGCCAGCCGTGACAGGGGGCGTACCGGGGAGCTGTTTTTT. It codes for CASRDRGRTGELFF.

V usage is TRBV5-6 and J usage is TRBJ1-2; D is ambiguous. This CDR3 contains 12 residues. CDR1 is SGHDT, CDR2 YYEEEE, per germline. V lost 1 base and J 5 bases, leaving 6 bases between the germline ends. The CDR3 sequence is CASSLRVYGYTF. The CDR3 bases are TGTGCCAGCAGCTTGCGGGTGTATGGCTACACCTTC.

This chain joins TRBV7-2 and TRBJ1-1, with unresolved D. Germline-derived CDR1 and CDR2 are SGHTA and FQGNSA. The CDR3 extends over 14 amino acids. Trimming removed 2 bases at V and 3 bases at J, with 10 bases between. CDR3 loop: CASSLRGSYTEAFF. The DNA of the CDR3 is TGTGCCAGCAGCTTAAGAGGGTCTTACACTGAAGCTTTCTTT. The whole variable domain, filled in from reference TRBV7-2 and TRBJ1-1, reads GAGVSQSPSNKVTEKGKDVELRCDPISGHTALYWYRQSLGQGLEFLIYFQGNSAPDKSGLPSDRFSAERTGGSVSTLTIQRTQQEDSAVYLCASSLRGSYTEAFFGQGTRLTVV.